A selection of T cell receptor beta chains follows, all from one sample in a study of identical twins. TCRdb processed the 5' RACE reads anew with MiXCR; each CDR3 protein has one entry. The table has some 710,000 distinct CDR3 sequences, 6% to 6.5% seen once. Sequenced sample: naive T cells sorted from blood. The receptors derive from a man aged 18 to 30 in good health. Each CDR3 is given without its conserved first and last residue. The size of a clone is reported for some rows only, either as once, few or many, or as a class for expanded clones.

>TRBJ2-3|TRBV29-1|many
SVETAGTDTQY
>TRBJ1-1|TRBV12-3/TRBV12-4|many
ASSPGPAVEAF
>TRBJ1-4|TRBV6-5|few
ASKEGEKLF
>TRBJ2-7|TRBV2|.
ASKGGVGEQY
>TRBJ1-1|TRBV27|few
ATGNRNTEAF
>TRBJ2-1|TRBV15|many
ATSSSGPTYNEQF
>TRBJ1-1|TRBV12-3/TRBV12-4|many
ASSLGKNTEAF
>TRBJ2-2|TRBV7-3|.
ASSLTSITSTGELF
>TRBJ2-3|TRBV3-1|few
ASRFGQTDTQY
>TRBJ2-2|TRBV5-1|many
ASSRNPAGGPNTGELF
>TRBJ2-5|TRBV6-5|few
ASSYGTSGRGETQY
>TRBJ2-3|TRBV29-1|few
SVRRQGAFTDTQY
>TRBJ2-5|TRBV30|few
AWSGQETQY
>TRBJ2-5|TRBV20-1|.
SAMGASGSGKTQY
>TRBJ2-2|TRBV3-1|.
ASSQRGQLDTGELF
>TRBJ2-5|TRBV14|.
ASSQGAVGTQY
>TRBJ2-1|TRBV5-1|many
ASSLNGQGYNEQF
>TRBJ2-7|TRBV15|many
ATSLLAGTPREQY
>TRBJ2-1|TRBV3-1|few
ASSQVQRGQGAGEQF
>TRBJ2-5|TRBV5-1|.
ASSFYLTRQETQY
>TRBJ2-1|TRBV19|many
ASSLGGSPKQF
>TRBJ2-3|TRBV14|many
ASSQEGLRLAGEVTDTQY
>TRBJ2-1|TRBV3-1|.
ASSQTSGTYNEQF
>TRBJ2-1|TRBV24-1|many
ATRPEGTGYNEQF
>TRBJ2-3|TRBV20-1|many
SARDRGSSTDTQY